This TCR beta chain was identified during a study of shared clonotypes between healthy human individuals. Using immunoSEQ multiplex PCR, the repertoire was profiled, and TCRdb retains in-frame clones only, with some absent. The repertoire holds 2 million to 2.5 million clones, around 93% seen once, with about 0.41% in the top ten. The germline gives CDR1 SGHTA, CDR2 FQGNSA. V was trimmed by 1 base and J by 6 bases, leaving 7 bases between them. The CDR3 has 13 residues. As concerns this clone: Antigen specificity is unknown.

Study conclusions and caveats: What rarefaction showed was incomplete sorted-subset sequencing despite large depth.

The J gene is TRBJ1-3, the V gene TRBV7-2; D not resolved. This clonotype was sampled from a young man in good health. Some clones in this sample may be carry-over from other donors' samples. The sequencing sample was made of naive CD4+ T cells from PBMCs. The subset was: CD45RA+ positively selected. As DNA, the CDR3 is TGTGCCAGCAGCTTAGTAGTTGAAAACACCATATATTTT. It is translated as CASSLVVENTIYF. The whole variable domain, filled in from reference TRBV7-2 and TRBJ1-3, reads GAGVSQSPSNKVTEKGKDVELRCDPISGHTALYWYRQSLGQGLEFLIYFQGNSAPDKSGLPSDRFSAERTGGSVSTLTIQRTQQEDSAVYLCASSLVVENTIYFGEGSWLTVV.